The source of this T cell receptor (beta chain) is a study of beta chain features in type 1 diabetes. Study information: Sorted cell examination encompassed around 100,000,000 cells across all samples.

Investigators reverse transcribed all isolated RNA, so they sequenced expressed TCRB transcripts. TCRdb's copy holds only in-frame clones and misses some; the assay was immunoSEQ multiplex PCR. The sample has about 900,000 clones, about 17% seen once. General study points: PCR could preferentially amplify shorter templates, alike in patients and controls.

Sorting based on CD45RO/CCR7/CD25/CD127/CD95/CD27 separated CD4+ naive, central memory, regulatory and stem cell-like memory cells. Over 95% purity was reached by all sorted populations. As concerns this clone: What it recognizes is unknown.

The J segment lost 6 bases and the V segment lost 1 base, leaving 4 bases of the junction unmatched. The length of the CDR3 is 15 residues. Per the germline V gene, CDR1 is LGHNA and CDR2 is YSLEER. The sequence was obtained from a woman under 30 in good health. V usage is TRBV4-3 and J usage is TRBJ1-4; 8 bases line up with TRBD1. The sample was naive CD4+ T cells from blood. The CDR3 coding sequence is TGCGCCAGCAGCCAAGCCCGACAGGGGTATGAAAAACTGTTTTTT. Protein sequence: CASSQARQGYEKLFF.